Listed here are 10 T cell receptor beta chains from one sample, sequenced in a study of T cells in localized non-small cell lung cancer. Clones were read by immunoSEQ multiplex PCR, and TCRdb kept only the in-frame ones, dropping some. The sample lists 4,600 or so clones, approximately 31% occurring once. Material: lung tumor tissue, obtained before any cancer treatment. The receptors come from a man aged 40 to 75 with stage III squamous cell lung carcinoma.

This chain connects TRBV14 to TRBJ2-7, with D unclear. Germline V gene sequence: CDR1 SGHDN, CDR2 FVKESK. CDR3 length equals 15 residues. The V gene lost 2 bases and the J gene lost 3 bases, with 14 bases spanning the gap. The CDR3 region has the DNA TGTGCCAGCAGCCAAAACCTAGGTGCCCTCTACGAGCAGTACTTC. This sequence encodes CASSQNLGALYEQYF.

A word on this clone: The junction does not match germline at one end; this may be a read error. The chain combines TRBV25-1 with TRBJ2-2; perhaps TRBD2 as D (5 bases). The CDR3 length is 12 residues. The V gene's germline CDR1 is MGHDK and CDR2 SYGVNS. Written as DNA, the CDR3 is TGTGCCAGCAGTGCCTGGCCCGGGGAACTGTTTTTT. Protein sequence: CASSAWPGELFF.

The CDR3 region has the DNA TGTGCCAGCACCACAGCGCCCAACTCTGGAAACACCATATATTTT. As protein: CASTTAPNSGNTIYF. V and J are TRBV9 and TRBJ1-3; D is unresolved. Germline assignment: CDR1 SGDLS and CDR2 YYNGEE. The CDR3 totals 15 residues. Deletions cut 6 bases from V and 0 bases from J, with 13 bases between.

V usage is TRBV30 and J usage is TRBJ1-6; TRBD1 matches at 7 bases. This CDR3 is 15 amino acids long. J was trimmed by 9 bases and V by 0 bases; bases with no gene match: 8. CDR1 is GTSNPN and CDR2 is SVGIG in the germline V gene (reference sequence). CDR3 sequence (DNA): TGTGCCTGGAGTGTACCTAACAGGGACAGTTCACCCCTCCACTTT. This sequence encodes CAWSVPNRDSSPLHF.

The sample holds many counts of this clone. The chain combines TRBV7-5 with TRBJ2-7; TRBD2, the table's D call, lacks a check against the DNA. TRBV7-5 is deemed a pseudogene. CDR3 length equals 14 residues. The DNA for the CDR3 is TGTGCCAGCAGCTACGGCGGGAGCTCCTACGAGCAGTACTTC. Translating it yields CASSYGGSSYEQYF.

The chain carries TRBV19 and TRBJ2-3; D is perhaps TRBD1 or TRBD2 (5 bases each). The germline V and J ends were trimmed by 11 bases and 2 bases, with 17 bases remaining between them. Germline V CDR1 and CDR2: LNHDA, SQIVND (reference sequence). CDR3 length: 14 residues. The CDR3 is CASGPDHSTDTQYF. The CDR3 bases are TGTGCCTCGGGACCCGACCATTCCACAGATACGCAGTATTTT.

This clone was seen only a few times. The chain joins TRBV6-8 to TRBJ2-7; maybe TRBD1 (5 bases). CDR1 and CDR2 from the germline V gene are MNHGY and SAAAGT. With 4 bases removed from V and 0 bases from J, the gap between germline ends came to 10 bases. This CDR3 contains 14 residues. The CDR3 protein is CASSSQAYSYEQYF. The CDR3 bases are TGTGCCAGCAGTTCACAGGCGTACTCCTACGAGCAGTACTTC.

J is TRBJ2-1 and V is TRBV28, with unresolved D. Trimming left V 3 bases short and J 8 bases short, with 14 bases between. The CDR3 is 14 amino acids. Germline assignment: CDR1 MDHEN and CDR2 SYDVKM. This CDR3 reads CASSFFSGFDEQFF. As DNA, the CDR3 is TGTGCCAGCAGTTTCTTTTCAGGCTTCGATGAGCAGTTCTTC.

The chain has TRBV9 and TRBJ1-3; D gene uncertain. The length of the CDR3 is 17 residues. Germline CDR1 is SGDLS and CDR2 is YYNGEE. V was pared by 0 bases and J by 0 bases, with 13 bases between. This CDR3 is CASSVDFWGNSGNTIYF. For the CDR3, the DNA is TGTGCCAGCAGCGTAGATTTTTGGGGAAACTCTGGAAACACCATATATTTT. The whole variable domain, filled in from reference TRBV9 and TRBJ1-3, reads DSGVTQTPKHLITATGQRVTLRCSPRSGDLSVYWYQQSLDQGLQFLIQYYNGEERAKGNILERFSAQQFPDLHSELNLSSLELGDSALYFCASSVDFWGNSGNTIYFGEGSWLTVV.

The chain combines TRBV29-1 with TRBJ2-7; D is undetermined. The CDR3 is 12 amino acids. V was trimmed by 3 bases and J by 7 bases, leaving 13 bases between them. Germline V gives CDR1 SQVTM, CDR2 ANQGSEA. CDR3 sequence: CSVEVARLEQYF. CDR3 coding DNA: TGCAGCGTTGAGGTGGCGAGGTTGGAGCAGTACTTC.